These 11 T cell receptor beta chains came from one sample sequenced in a study of neurological immune-mediated disorders. TCRdb redid the calling of the 5' RACE reads with MiXCR, one entry per CDR3 protein. The sample records roughly 60,000 distinct CDR3 sequences, more than 7.5% being singletons. This sample's time point: longitudinal time-point 2. Sequencing was carried out using PBMCs. These receptors were taken from a man aged 30-40 years in good health.

This clonotype was seen many times. The chain has TRBV27 and TRBJ1-5, with a weak D call TRBD1 (5 bases). CDR3 length: 14 amino acids. Trimming cost V 3 bases and J 6 bases, with 12 bases left between them. Germline lookup yields CDR1 MNHEY and CDR2 SMNVEV (reference sequence). DNA of the CDR3: TGTGCCAGCAGTTTCTTGGGCGGGACTCAGCCCCAGCATTTT. This translates into CASSFLGGTQPQHF.

In this sample, this clonotype turned up many times. This rearrangement joins TRBV27 to TRBJ2-7, with 7 bases aligning to TRBD1. This CDR3 has 15 amino acids. Germline values: CDR1 MNHEY, CDR2 SMNVEV (reference sequence). Trimming removed 5 bases from V and 2 bases from J; junction bases left unmatched: 9. CDR3: CASSAPTGPPYEQYF. The CDR3 region has the DNA TGTGCCAGCAGTGCGCCGACAGGGCCTCCCTACGAGCAGTACTTC.

Concerning this clonotype itself: A read error may produce the germline difference seen at one junction end. This sequence joins TRBV27 and TRBJ2-2; a weak D match, TRBD2 (7 bases). The CDR3 sequence is 12 residues long. The germline V gene encodes CDR1 MNHEY and CDR2 SMNVEV (reference sequence). Written as DNA, the CDR3 is TGTGCCAGCAGGGGGAGGGCAGGGGAGCTATTTTTT. Translating it yields CASRGRAGELFF.

The table lists this clonotype with many counts. The chain is built from TRBV3-1 and TRBJ2-1; D is uncertain. Germline V CDR1 and CDR2: LGHDT, YNNKEL (reference sequence). The CDR3 totals 14 residues. The germline V and J ends were trimmed by 6 bases and 8 bases, with 17 bases remaining between them. In DNA form, the CDR3 reads TGTGCCAGCAGAACGACGGGCGGTGGGGATGAGCAGTTCTTC. This sequence encodes CASRTTGGGDEQFF.

Only a few counts were recorded for this clonotype. The rearrangement joins TRBV28 to TRBJ1-6; D remains ambiguous. Per germline, CDR1 MDHEN and CDR2 SYDVKM. The CDR3 spans 16 residues. Trimming took off 2 bases at V and 0 bases at J, with 8 bases between the two ends. In DNA, the CDR3 is TGTGCCAGCAGTTTAATTACGACCTCCTATAATTCACCCCTCCACTTT. Translation gives CASSLITTSYNSPLHF.

Comment on this clonotype: A read error may account for a junction end that differs from germline. The chain carries TRBV5-1 and TRBJ2-1; D is possibly TRBD1 (5 bases). The CDR3 extends over 11 amino acids. The germline CDR1 and CDR2 sequences are SGHRS and YFSETQ. The CDR3 is CANSLGPEQFF. CDR3 DNA sequence: TGCGCCAACAGCTTGGGGCCTGAGCAGTTCTTC.

This clonotype has ten or more counts. This rearrangement joins TRBV10-3 to TRBJ2-7; possibly TRBD2 for D (5 bases). The CDR3 totals 14 residues. Per germline, CDR1 ENHRY and CDR2 SYGVKD. V was trimmed by 3 bases and J by 5 bases, leaving 14 bases between them. This chain's CDR3 is CAISDRGSNHEQYF. In DNA form, the CDR3 reads TGTGCCATCAGTGACAGAGGGAGTAACCACGAGCAGTACTTC.

This clonotype was recorded a few times. V gene TRBV3-1 combines with J gene TRBJ2-1; D gene uncertain. Germline loops: CDR1 LGHDT, CDR2 YNNKEL (reference sequence). The CDR3 is 16 residues long. V gave up 4 bases and J gave up 0 bases, with 13 bases separating them. The CDR3 here is CASSLTKTSSYNEQFF. Written as DNA, the CDR3 is TGTGCCAGCAGCCTCACTAAGACCTCCTCCTACAATGAGCAGTTCTTC.

This clonotype has ten or more counts. Here the CDR3 reads CATSDGQGLDGYTF. DNA of the CDR3: TGTGCCACCAGTGATGGACAGGGTTTGGATGGCTACACCTTC. V is TRBV24-1 and J is TRBJ1-2; 8 nucleotides align to TRBD1. Germline CDR1 and CDR2: KGHDR and SFDVKD. The CDR3 is 14 amino acids. Unmatched junction bases numbered 5, after V lost 3 bases and J lost 6 bases.

V usage is TRBV3-1 and J usage is TRBJ2-7, with TRBD1 identical over 7 bases. The CDR3 sequence is 13 residues long. Trimming removed 3 bases from V and 6 bases from J; junction bases left unmatched: 5. CDR1 LGHDT and CDR2 YNNKEL come from the germline V gene (reference sequence). CDR3 DNA: TGTGCCAGCAGCCATCACAGGGGTGGCGAGCAGTACTTC. Its protein is CASSHHRGGEQYF.

A remark on this clonotype: This clone may be a read error of a much larger clone one base away. This chain joins TRBV6-1 and TRBJ2-7; D is uncertain. Germline V lookup: CDR1 MNHNS, CDR2 SASEGT. The CDR3 loop spans 13 amino acids. The V end lost 8 bases, the J end lost 1 base, and 12 bases lay between the germline ends. In DNA, the CDR3 is TGTGCCAGCGATACAGTGGGATCCTACGAGCAGTACTTC. It is translated as CASDTVGSYEQYF.